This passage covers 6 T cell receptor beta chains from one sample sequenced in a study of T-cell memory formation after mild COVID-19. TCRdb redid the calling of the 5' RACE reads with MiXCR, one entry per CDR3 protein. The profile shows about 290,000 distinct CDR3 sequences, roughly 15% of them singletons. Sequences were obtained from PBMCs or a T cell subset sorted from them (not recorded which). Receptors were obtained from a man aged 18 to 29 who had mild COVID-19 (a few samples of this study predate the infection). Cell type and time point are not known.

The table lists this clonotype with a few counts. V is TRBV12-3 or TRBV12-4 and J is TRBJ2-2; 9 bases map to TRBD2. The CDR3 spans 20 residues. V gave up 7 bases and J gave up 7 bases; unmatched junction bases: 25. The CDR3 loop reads CASKLGRVRGASGEIGELFF. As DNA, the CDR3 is TGTGCCAGCAAACTAGGCCGCGTTCGGGGGGCTAGCGGGGAGATCGGGGAGCTGTTTTTT.

This CDR3 reads CASSLVAGANNEQFF. CDR3 in DNA: TGTGCCAGCAGCTTAGTAGCGGGGGCTAACAATGAGCAGTTCTTC. The chain employs TRBV7-9 and TRBJ2-1; 9 positions match TRBD2. The V and J ends lost 1 base and 5 bases, in that order; junction bases with no gene match: 3. CDR3 size: 15 residues. The V gene's germline CDR1 is SEHNR and CDR2 FQNEAQ (reference sequence).

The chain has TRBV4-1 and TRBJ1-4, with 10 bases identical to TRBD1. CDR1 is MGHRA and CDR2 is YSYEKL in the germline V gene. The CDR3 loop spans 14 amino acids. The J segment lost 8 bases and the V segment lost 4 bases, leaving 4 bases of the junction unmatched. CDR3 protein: CASSPGTGDEKLFF. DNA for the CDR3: TGCGCCAGCAGCCCAGGGACAGGGGACGAAAAACTGTTTTTT.

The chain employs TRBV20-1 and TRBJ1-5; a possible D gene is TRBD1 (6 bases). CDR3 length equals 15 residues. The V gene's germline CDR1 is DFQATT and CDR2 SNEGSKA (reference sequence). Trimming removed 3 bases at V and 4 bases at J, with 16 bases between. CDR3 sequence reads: CSASLTGKSNQPQHF. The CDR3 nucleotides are TGCAGTGCTAGTCTGACAGGCAAATCGAATCAGCCCCAGCATTTT.

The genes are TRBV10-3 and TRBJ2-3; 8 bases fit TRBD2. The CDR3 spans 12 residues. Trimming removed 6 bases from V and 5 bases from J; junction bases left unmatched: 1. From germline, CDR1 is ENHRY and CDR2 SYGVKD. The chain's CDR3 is CAIRGLEDTQYF. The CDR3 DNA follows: TGTGCCATCAGGGGACTAGAAGATACGCAGTATTTT.

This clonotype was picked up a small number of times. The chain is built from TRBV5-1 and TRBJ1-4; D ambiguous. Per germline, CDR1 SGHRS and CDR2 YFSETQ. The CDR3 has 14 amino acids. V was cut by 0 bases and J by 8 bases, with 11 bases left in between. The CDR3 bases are TGCGCCAGCAGCTTGGCTCCGGGGTTGGAAAAACTGTTTTTT. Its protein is CASSLAPGLEKLFF.